Below, 14 T cell receptor beta chains from the same sample are listed, as sequenced in a study of shared clonotypes between healthy human individuals. TCRdb keeps only in-frame clones here, not all; method: immunoSEQ multiplex PCR. The sample includes nearly 1,000,000 clones, around three quarters of them seen just once. The sequenced material came from memory CD4+ T cells sorted from blood. The subset is: CD45RA-negative fraction. Receptor source: a man younger than 35 in good health.

The CDR3 here is CASSPPLAGGEQFF. The CDR3 nucleotides are TGTGCCAGCAGCCCCCCCTTAGCGGGAGGTGAGCAGTTCTTC. The chain uses TRBV7-2 and TRBJ2-1; 10 nucleotides match TRBD2. This CDR3 is 14 amino acids long. Germline loops: CDR1 SGHTA, CDR2 FQGNSA. With V trimmed by 5 bases and J by 9 bases, 7 bases remained unmatched.

The rearrangement links TRBV19 to TRBJ2-5, with D maybe TRBD2 (5 bases). The germline V and J ends were trimmed by 1 base and 5 bases, with 11 bases remaining between them. The CDR3 is 14 residues long. Germline V gives CDR1 LNHDA, CDR2 SQIVND (reference sequence). This chain's CDR3 is CASSIAGLEETQYF. In nucleotides, the CDR3 is TGTGCCAGTAGTATAGCGGGGTTGGAGGAGACCCAGTACTTC.

The table lists this clone with a few counts. The J gene is TRBJ2-5, the V gene TRBV11-3; D possibly matches TRBD1 or TRBD2 (5 bases each). The germline V gene has CDR1 SGHNT and CDR2 YENEEA. This CDR3 region has 15 residues. Trimming shortened V by 4 bases and J by 5 bases, and 17 bases separated the two germline ends. The CDR3: CASSSGTVGMETQYF. The DNA of the CDR3 is TGTGCCAGCAGCTCAGGGACGGTGGGCATGGAGACCCAGTACTTC.

There are many counts of this clone. The V and J genes are TRBV14 and TRBJ1-3; D not resolved. Trimming took 0 bases from V and 15 from J, leaving 15 bases between them. Germline V CDR1 and CDR2: SGHDN, FVKESK. The CDR3 runs 13 residues. The CDR3 DNA follows: TGTGCCAGCAGCCAAGATGAGGCCACCGCTAAATATTTT. Its protein is CASSQDEATAKYF.

V and J are TRBV10-3 and TRBJ2-6, with 10 bases fitting TRBD1. There are 18 residues in the CDR3. J gave up 0 bases and V 4 bases, and 6 bases lay outside the gene matches. Per germline, CDR1 ENHRY and CDR2 SYGVKD. Here the CDR3 DNA reads TGTGCCATCAGTGCTCCGACAGGGGGCGTCTCTGGGGCCAACGTCCTGACTTTC. Encoded protein: CAISAPTGGVSGANVLTF.

The genes are TRBV4-1 and TRBJ2-2; no clear D. Per the germline V gene, CDR1 is MGHRA and CDR2 is YSYEKL. V lost 2 bases and J lost 5, with 12 bases in between. This CDR3 contains 15 residues. CDR3 loop: CASSQQLLRTGELFF. CDR3 DNA: TGCGCCAGCAGCCAACAGCTCCTAAGGACCGGGGAGCTGTTTTTT.

This clone showed up just a few times. The chain links TRBV9 to TRBJ2-1, with D unresolved. V gave up 4 bases and J gave up 8 bases, with 10 bases separating them. From germline, CDR1 is SGDLS and CDR2 YYNGEE. The CDR3 has 12 amino acids. The CDR3, as DNA: TGTGCCAGCAGCCCTCAGATGGATGAGCAGTTCTTC. Its protein product is CASSPQMDEQFF.

The chain couples TRBV4-1 to TRBJ2-3, with 14 bases matching TRBD2. The CDR3 extends over 19 amino acids. Per the germline V gene, CDR1 is MGHRA and CDR2 is YSYEKL. J lost 1 base, V lost 0 bases, and 6 bases had no gene match. The CDR3 DNA follows: TGCGCCAGCAGCCAAGACCCCAGGACTAGCGGGGGGCGCACAGATACGCAGTATTTT. Translated, it gives CASSQDPRTSGGRTDTQYF.

The chain recombines TRBV28 with TRBJ2-1; 7 nucleotides match TRBD2. CDR1 is MDHEN and CDR2 is SYDVKM in the germline V gene. The ends lost 4 bases at V and 2 bases at J; junction bases unmatched: 8. The length of the CDR3 is 16 residues. CDR3 loop: CASSSASGNAYNEQFF. The CDR3 DNA sequence: TGTGCCAGCAGTTCCGCTAGCGGTAACGCCTACAATGAGCAGTTCTTC. The full variable domain, with the rest looked up from reference TRBV28 and TRBJ2-1, is DVKVTQSSRYLVKRTGEKVFLECVQDMDHENMFWYRQDPGLGLRLIYFSYDVKMKEKGDIPEGYSVSREKKERFSLILESASTNQTSMYLCASSSASGNAYNEQFFGPGTRLTVL.

The J gene is TRBJ2-7, the V gene TRBV5-4; 9 nucleotides match TRBD1. The V gene's germline CDR1 is SGHNT and CDR2 YYREEE (reference sequence). The V and J ends lost 3 bases and 4 bases, in that order; junction bases with no gene match: 2. This CDR3 is built from 13 residues. CDR3 region: CASSWDREYEQYF. Written as DNA, the CDR3 is TGTGCCAGCAGCTGGGACAGGGAATACGAGCAGTACTTC.

The chain joins TRBV29-1 to TRBJ1-1, with 10 bases fitting TRBD1. V was pared by 7 bases and J by 2 bases, with 10 bases of the junction left unmatched. Germline V gene sequence: CDR1 SQVTM, CDR2 ANQGSEA. This CDR3 is built from 15 residues. The CDR3 nucleotides read TGCAGCGGACTCTACGGGACAGGGGCCAACACTGAAGCTTTCTTT. Its translation: CSGLYGTGANTEAFF.

In its sample, this clone was seen a few times. The chain joins TRBV6-1 to TRBJ2-5; 8 nucleotides align to TRBD2. The CDR3 is 12 amino acids. Germline V gene sequence: CDR1 MNHNS, CDR2 SASEGT. The V gene end was trimmed by 9 bases and the J gene end by 4 bases; junction bases not matched to a gene: 4. The CDR3 region is CASSGVGETQYF. The CDR3 DNA reads TGTGCCAGTAGCGGGGTGGGAGAGACCCAGTACTTC.

Note on this clone: This sample also contains other DNA sequences that code for the same CDR3. The chain joins TRBV19 to TRBJ2-5, with D tentatively TRBD1 (6 bases). V shed 5 bases and J shed 2 bases, with 12 bases lying between them. This CDR3 is 14 amino acids long. Germline values: CDR1 LNHDA, CDR2 SQIVND (reference sequence). The CDR3, as DNA: TGTGCCAGTAGTGCCGGACAGCCACAAGAGACCCAGTACTTC. It yields the protein CASSAGQPQETQYF. The full variable domain, completed using reference TRBV19 and TRBJ2-5, is DGGITQSPKYLFRKEGQNVTLSCEQNLNHDAMYWYRQDPGQGLRLIYYSQIVNDFQKGDIAEGYSVSREKKESFPLTVTSAQKNPTAFYLCASSAGQPQETQYFGPGTRLLVL.

This chain connects TRBV5-1 to TRBJ2-1; 10 bases fit TRBD2. This CDR3 is built from 16 residues. From germline, CDR1 is SGHRS and CDR2 YFSETQ. Germline trimming cut 0 bases from V and 5 bases from J; bases unmatched to any gene: 5. Here the CDR3 DNA reads TGCGCCAGCAGCTTGGGTGGGACTAGCGCCAACAATGAGCAGTTCTTC. This translates into CASSLGGTSANNEQFF.